This T cell receptor (beta chain) is drawn from a study of T cell repertoires in cytomegalovirus infection. CDR1 is MNHEY and CDR2 is SMNVEV in the germline V gene (reference sequence). Trimming cost V 6 bases and J 4 bases; bases outside gene matches: 4. CDR3 length: 14 residues. Turning to this clonotype: Its antigen is not identified.

TCRdb re-derived calls from the reads in MiXCR, one entry per CDR3 protein. This table holds some 350,000 distinct CDR3 sequences, nearly 35% found once. Sequencing was performed on cultured PBMCs, taken from culture after CMV antigen stimulation. J is TRBJ2-2 and V is TRBV27; 8 bases agree with TRBD1. This sequence was found in a human donor in good health (CMV status not recorded). Some clones in this sample may be carry-over from other donors' samples. The DNA for the CDR3 is TGTGCCAGCAGGGGACAGGCCCGCACCGGGGAGCTGTTTTTT. Its protein product is CASRGQARTGELFF.